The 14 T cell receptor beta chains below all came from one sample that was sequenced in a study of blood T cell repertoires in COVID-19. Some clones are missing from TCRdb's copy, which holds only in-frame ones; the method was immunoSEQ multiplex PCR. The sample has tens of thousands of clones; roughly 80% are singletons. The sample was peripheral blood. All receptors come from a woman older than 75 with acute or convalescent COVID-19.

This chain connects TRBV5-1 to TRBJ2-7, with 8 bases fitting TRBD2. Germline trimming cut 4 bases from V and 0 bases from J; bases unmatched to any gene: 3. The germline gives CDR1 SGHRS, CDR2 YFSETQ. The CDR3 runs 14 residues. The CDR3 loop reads CASSASGSSYEQYF. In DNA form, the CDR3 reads TGCGCCAGCAGCGCGAGCGGGAGCTCCTACGAGCAGTACTTC.

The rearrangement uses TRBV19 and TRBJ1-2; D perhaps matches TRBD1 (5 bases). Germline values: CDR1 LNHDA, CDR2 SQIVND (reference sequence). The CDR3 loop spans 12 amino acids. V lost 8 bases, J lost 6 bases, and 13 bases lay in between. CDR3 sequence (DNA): TGTGCCAGTTGGAGGGACCCTCATGGCTACACCTTC. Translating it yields CASWRDPHGYTF. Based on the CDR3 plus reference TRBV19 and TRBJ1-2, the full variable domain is DGGITQSPKYLFRKEGQNVTLSCEQNLNHDAMYWYRQDPGQGLRLIYYSQIVNDFQKGDIAEGYSVSREKKESFPLTVTSAQKNPTAFYLCASWRDPHGYTFGSGTRLTVV.

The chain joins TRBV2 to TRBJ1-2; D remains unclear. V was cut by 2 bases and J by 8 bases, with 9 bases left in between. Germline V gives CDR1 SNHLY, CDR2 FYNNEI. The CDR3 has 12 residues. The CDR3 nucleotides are TGTGCCAGCAGTGAACTGCCCGGGGGCTACACCTTC. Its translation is CASSELPGGYTF.

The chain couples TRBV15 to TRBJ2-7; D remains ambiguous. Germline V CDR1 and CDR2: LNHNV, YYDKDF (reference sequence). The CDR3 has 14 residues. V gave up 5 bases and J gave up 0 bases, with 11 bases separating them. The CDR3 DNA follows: TGTGCCACCAGCCGACGGGTGAACTCCTACGAGCAGTACTTC. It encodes CATSRRVNSYEQYF. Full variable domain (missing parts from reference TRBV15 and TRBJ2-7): DAMVIQNPRYQVTQFGKPVTLSCSQTLNHNVMYWYQQKSSQAPKLLFHYYDKDFNNEADTPDNFQSRRPNTSFCFLDIRSPGLGDTAMYLCATSRRVNSYEQYFGPGTRLTVT.

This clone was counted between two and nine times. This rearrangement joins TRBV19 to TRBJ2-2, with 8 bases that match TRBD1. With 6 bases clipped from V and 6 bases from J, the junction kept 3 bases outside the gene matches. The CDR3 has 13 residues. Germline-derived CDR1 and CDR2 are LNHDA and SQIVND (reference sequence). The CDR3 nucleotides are TGTGCCAGTAGCGACAGGGGTGCCGGGGAGCTGTTTTTT. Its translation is CASSDRGAGELFF.

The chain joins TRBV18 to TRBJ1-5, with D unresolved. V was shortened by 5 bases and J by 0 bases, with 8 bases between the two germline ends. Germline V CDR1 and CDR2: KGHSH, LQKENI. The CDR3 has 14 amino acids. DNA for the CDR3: TGTGCCAGCTCATTAGAAAATAGCAATCAGCCCCAGCATTTT. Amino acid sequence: CASSLENSNQPQHF.

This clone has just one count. CDR3 region: CASSLGTGGFNEQYF. The CDR3 coding sequence is TGTGCCAGCAGCTTAGGGACAGGGGGGTTCAACGAGCAGTACTTC. The chain couples TRBV7-9 to TRBJ2-7, with 10 positions matching TRBD1. Per germline, CDR1 SEHNR and CDR2 FQNEAQ (reference sequence). The CDR3 runs to 15 residues. Unmatched junction bases numbered 5, after V lost 1 base and J lost 5 bases.

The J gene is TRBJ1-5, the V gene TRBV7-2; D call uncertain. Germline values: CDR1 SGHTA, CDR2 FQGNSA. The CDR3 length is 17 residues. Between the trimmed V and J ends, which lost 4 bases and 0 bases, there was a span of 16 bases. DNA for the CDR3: TGTGCCAGCAGCTCGGAGTACGGCTATTATAGCAATCAGCCCCAGCATTTT. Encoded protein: CASSSEYGYYSNQPQHF.

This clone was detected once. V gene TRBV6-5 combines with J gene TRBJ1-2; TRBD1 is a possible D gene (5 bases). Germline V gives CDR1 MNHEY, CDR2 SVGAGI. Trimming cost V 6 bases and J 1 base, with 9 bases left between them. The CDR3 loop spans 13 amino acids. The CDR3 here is CASSPGGNYGYTF. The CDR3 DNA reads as TGTGCCAGCAGCCCGGGGGGTAACTATGGCTACACCTTC.

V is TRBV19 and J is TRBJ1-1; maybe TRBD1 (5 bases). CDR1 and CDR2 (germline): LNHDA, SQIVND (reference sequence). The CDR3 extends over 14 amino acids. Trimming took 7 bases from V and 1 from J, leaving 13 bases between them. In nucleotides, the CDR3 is TGTGCCAGTATAAGGTGGGACTGGAACACTGAAGCTTTCTTT. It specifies CASIRWDWNTEAFF.

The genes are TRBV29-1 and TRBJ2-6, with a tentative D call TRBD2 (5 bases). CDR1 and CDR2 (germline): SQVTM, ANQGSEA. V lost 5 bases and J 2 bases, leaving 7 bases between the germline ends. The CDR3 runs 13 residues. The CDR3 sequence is CSVRGTGANVLTF. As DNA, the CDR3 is TGCAGCGTTCGAGGGACTGGGGCCAACGTCCTGACTTTC.

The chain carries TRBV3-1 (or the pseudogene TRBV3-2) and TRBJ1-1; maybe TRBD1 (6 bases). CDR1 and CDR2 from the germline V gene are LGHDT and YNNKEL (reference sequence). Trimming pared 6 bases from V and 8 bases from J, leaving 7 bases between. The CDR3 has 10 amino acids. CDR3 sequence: CASRQGEAFF. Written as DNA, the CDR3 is TGTGCCAGCAGGCAGGGGGAAGCTTTCTTT.

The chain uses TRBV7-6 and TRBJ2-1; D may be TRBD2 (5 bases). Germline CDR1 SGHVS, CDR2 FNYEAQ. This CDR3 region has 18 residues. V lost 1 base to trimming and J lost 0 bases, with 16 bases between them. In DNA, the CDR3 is TGTGCCAGCAGCTTAGTCGACCTAGCCCTCAGCTCCTACAATGAGCAGTTCTTC. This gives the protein CASSLVDLALSSYNEQFF.

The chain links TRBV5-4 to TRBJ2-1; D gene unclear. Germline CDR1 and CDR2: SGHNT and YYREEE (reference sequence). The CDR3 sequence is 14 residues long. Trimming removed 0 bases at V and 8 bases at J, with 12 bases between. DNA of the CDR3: TGTGCCAGCAGCTTGGGGCAGGTGTGGGATGAGCAGTTCTTC. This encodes CASSLGQVWDEQFF.